Below are 27 T cell receptor beta chains sequenced from a single sample in a study of CD8 T cells in Susac syndrome. The RNA input was about 0.5 to 1 ug, and it was reverse transcribed with random hexamers. TCRdb passed the immunoSEQ multiplex PCR reads through MiXCR, listing each CDR3 protein once. The table shows more than 200,000 distinct CDR3 sequences, with roughly 93% occurring only once. Specimen: CD4+ T cells from PBMCs. The receptors stem from a human donor with multiple sclerosis.

The gene calls are TRBV10-3 and TRBJ1-6, with 8 nucleotides matching TRBD1. Per germline, CDR1 ENHRY and CDR2 SYGVKD. This CDR3 has 15 residues. V was pared by 6 bases and J by 5 bases, with 6 bases of the junction left unmatched. As DNA, the CDR3 is TGTGCCATCAGGCCCGACAGGGGAAATAATTCACCCCTCCACTTT. It codes for CAIRPDRGNNSPLHF.

The gene calls are TRBV7-2 and TRBJ2-7, with 7 bases that match TRBD1. This CDR3 comprises 14 residues. The V segment lost 4 bases and the J segment 3 bases; nucleotides outside the gene matches: 6. CDR1 and CDR2 (germline): SGHTA, FQGNSA. CDR3 nucleotides: TGTGCCAGCAGCTCCGGGACAGCTAACTACGAGCAGTACTTC. Translated, it gives CASSSGTANYEQYF.

The chain is built from TRBV30 and TRBJ1-1; D is unresolved. V lost 3 bases and J 1 base, leaving 9 bases between the germline ends. The CDR3 spans 13 residues. Germline V CDR1 and CDR2: GTSNPN, SVGIG (reference sequence). The CDR3 spells CAWSFMGNTEAFF. The CDR3, as DNA: TGTGCCTGGAGCTTTATGGGGAACACTGAAGCTTTCTTT.

This clonotype was counted once. The rearrangement joins TRBV5-1 to TRBJ1-2; D might be TRBD1 (6 bases). The V end was cut by 0 bases, the J end by 10 bases, with 19 bases between. The CDR3 spans 15 residues. CDR1 and CDR2 (germline): SGHRS, YFSETQ. DNA of the CDR3: TGCGCCAGCAGCTTGGCGCCGGGGGCGGATTACGTCTACACCTTC. It is translated as CASSLAPGADYVYTF.

CDR3 sequence reads: CASSTGGGWSEQFF. The CDR3 DNA is TGTGCCAGCAGCACCGGGGGGGGTTGGAGTGAGCAGTTCTTC. This sequence joins TRBV7-9 and TRBJ2-1, with 8 positions matching TRBD2. Germline CDR1 SEHNR, CDR2 FQNEAQ (reference sequence). This CDR3 spans 14 amino acids. J was trimmed by 9 bases and V by 5 bases; bases with no gene match: 9.

The genes are TRBV3-1 and TRBJ2-4; 8 bases fit TRBD2. This CDR3 spans 16 amino acids. The germline V gene has CDR1 LGHDT and CDR2 YNNKEL (reference sequence). V lost 3 bases and J lost 1; bases outside the gene matches: 5. The CDR3 protein is CASSQETSVAKNIQYF. DNA for the CDR3: TGTGCCAGCAGCCAGGAGACTAGCGTGGCCAAAAACATTCAGTACTTC.

The chain joins TRBV19 to TRBJ2-5, with a possible D match to TRBD1 (6 bases). V was shortened by 2 bases and J by 5 bases, with 21 bases between the two germline ends. The CDR3 sequence is 17 residues long. CDR1 is LNHDA and CDR2 is SQIVND in the germline V gene (reference sequence). CDR3 sequence: CASSIQGTVEGWETQYF. CDR3 sequence (DNA): TGTGCCAGTAGTATACAGGGGACCGTTGAAGGTTGGGAGACCCAGTACTTC.

This chain uses TRBV6-5 with TRBJ1-1, with TRBD1 matching 9 bases. Germline V gene sequence: CDR1 MNHEY, CDR2 SVGAGI. Losses at the gene ends were 7 bases for V and 5 bases for J; bases not matched to a gene: 5. The CDR3 loop spans 13 amino acids. The CDR3 sequence: CASTTGGRTEAFF. The CDR3 nucleotides read TGTGCCAGCACTACAGGGGGCAGAACTGAAGCTTTCTTT.

The chain has TRBV7-9 and TRBJ1-1; maybe TRBD1 (6 bases). Germline CDR1 SEHNR, CDR2 FQNEAQ (reference sequence). Deletions cut 0 bases from V and 10 bases from J, with 12 bases between. CDR3 length: 13 amino acids. The CDR3 DNA is TGTGCCAGCAGCTTAGCGGGGGGCCAAACAGCTTTCTTT. It translates to CASSLAGGQTAFF.

This rearrangement joins TRBV30 to TRBJ2-2, with 11 positions matching TRBD2. Germline V gene data show CDR1 as GTSNPN and CDR2 as SVGIG (reference sequence). The CDR3 has 12 amino acids. The junction had 6 bases not matched to a gene; V was cut back by 3 bases and J by 15 bases. The CDR3 loop reads CAWRGPSGRMFF. The CDR3 DNA reads as TGTGCCTGGAGAGGCCCTAGCGGGAGGATGTTTTTT.

This clonotype was detected once. The chain employs TRBV6-1 and TRBJ2-3; D call uncertain. Trimming shortened V by 4 bases and J by 6 bases, and 11 bases separated the two germline ends. The germline CDR1 and CDR2 sequences are MNHNS and SASEGT. The CDR3 consists of 13 residues. The CDR3 protein is CASSALVRDTQYF. The CDR3 nucleotides read TGTGCCAGCAGTGCCCTCGTGAGGGATACGCAGTATTTT.

This chain connects TRBV3-1 to TRBJ1-5; D ambiguous. CDR1 and CDR2 (germline): LGHDT, YNNKEL (reference sequence). CDR3 length equals 15 residues. The V gene lost 0 bases and the J gene lost 4 bases, with 10 bases spanning the gap. In nucleotides, the CDR3 is TGTGCCAGCAGCCAAGATTCATCGATGAATCAGCCCCAGCATTTT. Translated: CASSQDSSMNQPQHF.

The chain couples TRBV4-2 to TRBJ2-1; 8 positions agree with TRBD2. With 1 base clipped from V and 0 bases from J, the junction kept 8 bases outside the gene matches. The CDR3 contains 18 residues. CDR1 is LGHNA, CDR2 YNFKEQ, per germline. CDR3 loop: CASSQGRGGGSSYNEQFF. CDR3 DNA: TGTGCCAGCAGCCAAGGTCGGGGGGGCGGGAGCTCCTACAATGAGCAGTTCTTC.

This rearrangement joins TRBV12-3 or TRBV12-4 to TRBJ2-1, with TRBD2 matching over 7 bases. Losses at the gene ends were 6 bases for V and 0 bases for J; bases not matched to a gene: 5. This CDR3 contains 15 residues. CDR3 sequence (DNA): TGTGCCAGCAGGTCAGCGGGGATCTCCTACAATGAGCAGTTCTTC. Translated: CASRSAGISYNEQFF.

The rearrangement joins TRBV10-1 to TRBJ2-7; the match to TRBD1 covers 8 bases. Per germline, CDR1 WNHNN and CDR2 SYGVQD (reference sequence). The trim removed 6 bases at V and 0 bases at J, leaving 7 bases unmatched. There are 15 residues in the CDR3. The CDR3 sequence is CASSGRTGSSYEQYF. The CDR3 DNA follows: TGCGCCAGCAGCGGACGGACAGGGAGCTCCTACGAGCAGTACTTC.

The chain joins TRBV7-3 to TRBJ2-3; D is ambiguous. CDR3 length: 13 amino acids. The germline gives CDR1 SGHTA, CDR2 FQGTGA. With 1 base removed from V and 1 base from J, the gap between germline ends came to 3 bases. CDR3 DNA sequence: TGTGCCAGCAGCTTAATGGGCACAGATACGCAGTATTTT. Protein sequence: CASSLMGTDTQYF.

V and J are TRBV18 and TRBJ1-1; no definite D call. Germline V CDR1 and CDR2: KGHSH, LQKENI. The CDR3 extends over 15 amino acids. The V end lost 2 bases, the J end lost 1 base, and 11 bases lay between the germline ends. The CDR3 region has the DNA TGTGCCAGCTCACCAAGCAGGCAGTCGAACACTGAAGCTTTCTTT. This codes for CASSPSRQSNTEAFF.

The chain is built from TRBV13 and TRBJ2-7, with D maybe TRBD2 (5 bases). Trimming left V 2 bases short and J 1 base short, with 18 bases between. Germline CDR1 PRHDT, CDR2 FYEKMQ (reference sequence). CDR3 size: 17 residues. CDR3 DNA sequence: TGTGCCAGCAGCTTATCAAGTAGCGACACCCAGTCCTACGAGCAGTACTTC. It codes for CASSLSSSDTQSYEQYF.

This chain uses TRBV2 with TRBJ2-7; D might be TRBD1 or TRBD2, each matching 5 bases. Per germline, CDR1 SNHLY and CDR2 FYNNEI. There are 11 residues in the CDR3. The V end lost 7 bases, the J end lost 13 bases, and 17 bases lay between the germline ends. The CDR3 sequence: CASIGDGTVYF. DNA for the CDR3: TGTGCCAGCATTGGAGACGGGACGGTTTACTTC. Supplemented by reference TRBV2 and TRBJ2-7, the full variable domain reads EPEVTQTPSHQVTQMGQEVILRCVPISNHLYFYWYRQILGQKVEFLVSFYNNEISEKSEIFDDQFSVERPDGSNFTLKIRSTKLEDSAMYFCASIGDGTVYFGPGTRLTVT.

The V gene is TRBV4-1, the J gene TRBJ2-2; D is perhaps TRBD2 (7 bases). Trimming left V 0 bases short and J 5 bases short, with 13 bases between. The CDR3 contains 16 residues. The V gene's germline CDR1 is MGHRA and CDR2 YSYEKL. The CDR3 nucleotides are TGCGCCAGCAGCCAAGAGGGGGGAGGGGGGACCGGGGAGCTGTTTTTT. It is translated as CASSQEGGGGTGELFF.

The chain recombines TRBV24-1 with TRBJ2-1; TRBD1 matches 7 bases. From germline, CDR1 is KGHDR and CDR2 SFDVKD. Trimming took 5 bases from V and 6 from J; bases not matched to a gene: 12. This CDR3 is 16 amino acids long. The CDR3 sequence is CATSGSTGRSLNEQFF. The CDR3 coding sequence is TGTGCCACCAGTGGATCGACAGGGCGATCCCTCAATGAGCAGTTCTTC.

This chain connects TRBV28 to TRBJ1-1; no definite D call. V was pared by 5 bases and J by 6 bases, with 22 bases between. CDR1 MDHEN and CDR2 SYDVKM come from the germline V gene. This CDR3 is 16 amino acids long. In nucleotides, the CDR3 is TGTGCCAGCAGTAGTTTTTTAACCGACACGGTCGCTGAAGCTTTCTTT. Translated, it gives CASSSFLTDTVAEAFF.

This chain links TRBV12-3 or TRBV12-4 with TRBJ2-5; D not certain. V was shortened by 2 bases and J by 3 bases, with 7 bases between the two germline ends. The CDR3 is 13 amino acids. The CDR3 here is CASSLSAKETQYF. The CDR3 DNA reads TGTGCCAGCAGTTTATCTGCAAAAGAGACCCAGTACTTC.

CDR3 bases: TGCAGCGTTGCTGGGCGGGAGAAGGTTCGAGGCACAGATACGCAGTATTTT. It specifies CSVAGREKVRGTDTQYF. The chain links TRBV29-1 to TRBJ2-3, with TRBD2 identical over 7 bases. Germline V lookup: CDR1 SQVTM, CDR2 ANQGSEA. The CDR3 extends over 17 amino acids. The V segment lost 4 bases and the J segment 1 base; nucleotides outside the gene matches: 14.

V gene TRBV18 combines with J gene TRBJ1-2, with 8 bases that match TRBD1. This CDR3 contains 13 residues. Germline V CDR1 and CDR2: KGHSH, LQKENI. Trimming at V came to 5 bases and at J to 5 bases, leaving 4 bases not matched to a gene. CDR3 amino acids: CASSSDRAYGYTF. CDR3 bases: TGTGCCAGCTCATCGGACAGGGCTTATGGCTACACCTTC. Full variable domain (remainder filled in from reference TRBV18 and TRBJ1-2): NAGVMQNPRHLVRRRGQEARLRCSPMKGHSHVYWYRQLPEEGLKFMVYLQKENIIDESGMPKERFSAEFPKEGPSILRIQQVVRGDSAAYFCASSSDRAYGYTFGSGTRLTVV.

The sample holds one count of this clonotype. The V gene is TRBV4-1, the J gene TRBJ2-7; 8 nucleotides line up with TRBD1. This CDR3 has 15 amino acids. Germline trimming cut 5 bases from V and 3 bases from J; bases unmatched to any gene: 9. Germline assignment: CDR1 MGHRA and CDR2 YSYEKL. The CDR3 region is CASSSRTGTYYEQYV. The CDR3 bases are TGCGCCAGCAGCTCCAGGACAGGGACCTACTACGAGCAGTACGTC.

This chain links TRBV10-2 with TRBJ1-2; D not certain. From germline, CDR1 is WSHSY and CDR2 SAAADI. The CDR3 has 13 amino acids. Trimming left V 6 bases short and J 3 bases short, with 11 bases between. The CDR3 sequence: CASSPTPDYGYTF. The CDR3 nucleotides read TGCGCCAGCAGCCCGACCCCTGACTATGGCTACACCTTC.